These 15 T cell receptor beta chains were sequenced from one sample in a study of OX40 agonist ivuxolimab in advanced cancers. The method was immunoSEQ multiplex PCR; TCRdb's version includes in-frame clones alone and lacks a portion of them. In the table there are 20,000 to 25,000 clones, roughly 82% of which are singletons. The input for sequencing was CD4+ or CD8+ T cells sorted from blood, taken in a trial of the OX40 agonist ivuxolimab. The receptor set was obtained from an adult with an advanced solid tumor such as melanoma, head and neck, liver or kidney cancer.

This rearrangement joins TRBV6-6 to TRBJ1-4, with D unclear. Germline V CDR1 and CDR2: MNHNY, SVGAGI (reference sequence). The CDR3 is made up of 13 amino acids. Deletions cut 6 bases from V and 7 bases from J, with 12 bases between. The CDR3 nucleotides read TGTGCCAGCAGCAACGACGCTGTTGAAAAACTGTTTTTT. It translates to CASSNDAVEKLFF.

The chain is built from TRBV27 and TRBJ1-5, with D hard to call. Germline assignment: CDR1 MNHEY and CDR2 SMNVEV (reference sequence). Trimming cost V 5 bases and J 4 bases, with 15 bases left between them. CDR3 length: 15 residues. CDR3 sequence reads: CASSHLPYLNQPQHF. CDR3 DNA: TGTGCCAGCAGTCATCTCCCGTATCTTAATCAGCCCCAGCATTTT.

The gene calls are TRBV19 and TRBJ2-1; 7 bases agree with TRBD1. Trimming at V came to 4 bases and at J to 3 bases, leaving 3 bases not matched to a gene. The V gene's germline CDR1 is LNHDA and CDR2 SQIVND (reference sequence). This CDR3 comprises 14 residues. CDR3 sequence: CASSKGQLYNEQFF. The CDR3 nucleotides read TGTGCCAGTAGTAAGGGACAGCTCTACAATGAGCAGTTCTTC.

The genes are TRBV5-7 and TRBJ1-4, with D possibly TRBD1 on 5 matching bases. TRBV5-7 is sorted into the ORF group, with uncertain function. Deletions cut 3 bases from V and 4 bases from J, with 25 bases between. The CDR3 is made up of 19 amino acids. The CDR3 DNA reads as TGTGCCAGCAGCTCCCTGACTACTTTGATGCGGGACGTTAATGAAAAACTGTTTTTT. As protein: CASSSLTTLMRDVNEKLFF.

This clone occurred a few times. The rearrangement joins TRBV2 to TRBJ2-7; possible D gene TRBD1, 6 bases. Trimming shortened V by 7 bases and J by 2 bases, and 12 bases separated the two germline ends. CDR1 is SNHLY and CDR2 is FYNNEI in the germline V gene. This CDR3 has 13 amino acids. The CDR3 spells CASKGDGPYEQYF. CDR3 nucleotides: TGTGCCAGCAAGGGGGACGGACCCTACGAGCAGTACTTC.

The rearrangement uses TRBV6-1 and TRBJ1-5, with a possible D match to TRBD1 (5 bases). The V gene lost 0 bases and the J gene lost 1 base, with 7 bases spanning the gap. Germline assignment: CDR1 MNHNS and CDR2 SASEGT. The CDR3 loop spans 15 amino acids. The CDR3 region has the DNA TGTGCCAGCAGTGAAGCGGGGGGAAGCAATCAGCCCCAGCATTTT. Protein product: CASSEAGGSNQPQHF.

The gene calls are TRBV18 and TRBJ1-2; D may be TRBD1 (6 bases). Germline lookup yields CDR1 KGHSH and CDR2 LQKENI. The CDR3 contains 15 residues. V was shortened by 4 bases and J by 0 bases, with 12 bases between the two germline ends. Here the CDR3 DNA reads TGTGCCAGCTCACTGGACAGCGTAGCTAACTATGGCTACACCTTC. Translated, it gives CASSLDSVANYGYTF.

The chain combines TRBV7-3 with TRBJ1-2; 7 bases align to TRBD1. The CDR3 extends over 15 amino acids. The ends lost 0 bases at V and 3 bases at J; junction bases unmatched: 4. Germline V CDR1 and CDR2: SGHTA, FQGTGA. CDR3 loop: CASSLTGTDHYGYTF. The DNA of the CDR3 is TGTGCCAGCAGCTTAACCGGGACAGATCACTATGGCTACACCTTC.

This chain joins TRBV5-1 and TRBJ2-7, with 8 bases identical to TRBD2. CDR1 is SGHRS and CDR2 is YFSETQ in the germline V gene. Trimming cost V 4 bases and J 4 bases; bases outside gene matches: 4. CDR3 length: 13 residues. CDR3: CASSPGGGYEQYF. The CDR3 coding sequence is TGCGCCAGCAGCCCGGGAGGGGGGTACGAGCAGTACTTC. Together with reference TRBV5-1 and TRBJ2-7, the CDR3 gives the full variable domain: KAGVTQTPRYLIKTRGQQVTLSCSPISGHRSVSWYQQTPGQGLQFLFEYFSETQRNKGNFPGRFSGRQFSNSRSEMNVSTLELGDSALYLCASSPGGGYEQYFGPGTRLTVT.

The chain employs TRBV5-1 and TRBJ1-1; tentatively, D is TRBD1 (6 bases). V lost 5 bases and J lost 5, with 25 bases in between. The CDR3 sequence is 17 residues long. Germline CDR1 SGHRS, CDR2 YFSETQ. CDR3 nucleotides: TGCGCCAGCAGTCCTGGACGGGGGCGAGCATTGGTAACTGAAGCTTTCTTT. The encoded protein is CASSPGRGRALVTEAFF. Together with reference TRBV5-1 and TRBJ1-1, the CDR3 gives the full variable domain: KAGVTQTPRYLIKTRGQQVTLSCSPISGHRSVSWYQQTPGQGLQFLFEYFSETQRNKGNFPGRFSGRQFSNSRSEMNVSTLELGDSALYLCASSPGRGRALVTEAFFGQGTRLTVV.

The chain is built from TRBV10-1 and TRBJ2-7, with 8 nucleotides matching TRBD1. The CDR3 runs 14 residues. V lost 4 bases, J lost 2 bases, and 4 bases stayed unmatched. CDR1 and CDR2 from the germline V gene are WNHNN and SYGVQD (reference sequence). CDR3 in amino acids: CASSGGTGTYEQYF. The CDR3 DNA reads TGCGCCAGCAGTGGTGGGACAGGAACCTACGAGCAGTACTTC.

This sequence joins TRBV30 and TRBJ2-4, with D hard to call. With 2 bases removed from V and 0 bases from J, the gap between germline ends came to 14 bases. This CDR3 is 16 amino acids long. CDR1 is GTSNPN, CDR2 SVGIG, per germline (reference sequence). Here the CDR3 reads CAWSSVPAAAKNIQYF. For the CDR3, the DNA is TGTGCCTGGAGTTCCGTCCCGGCGGCAGCCAAAAACATTCAGTACTTC.

This clone appeared a single time. The genes are TRBV9 and TRBJ1-3; 7 nucleotides agree with TRBD1. CDR1 is SGDLS, CDR2 YYNGEE, per germline. The V segment lost 4 bases and the J segment 5 bases; nucleotides outside the gene matches: 15. CDR3 size: 17 residues. CDR3 protein: CASSPSPTEGARNTIYF. DNA of the CDR3: TGTGCCAGCAGCCCTAGCCCGACGGAGGGGGCGAGAAACACCATATATTTT.

V is TRBV25-1 and J is TRBJ1-1; no clear D. V was shortened by 8 bases and J by 1 base, with 5 bases between the two germline ends. The CDR3 has 11 amino acids. The germline CDR1 and CDR2 sequences are MGHDK and SYGVNS. Here the CDR3 DNA reads TGTGCCAGCGAGGAGAACACTGAAGCTTTCTTT. This gives the protein CASEENTEAFF.

The chain joins TRBV27 to TRBJ2-7, with TRBD1 identical over 9 bases. Germline V CDR1 and CDR2: MNHEY, SMNVEV (reference sequence). The CDR3 has 15 residues. With V trimmed by 6 bases and J by 2 bases, 8 bases remained unmatched. CDR3: CASRIAGTGTYEQYF. CDR3 DNA sequence: TGTGCCAGCAGGATTGCCGGGACAGGGACCTACGAGCAGTACTTC.